This entry is about one T cell receptor (beta chain). As yet, its antigen is unknown. The data belong to a study of T cell repertoires in cytomegalovirus infection. One entry per CDR3 protein, called by TCRdb with MiXCR from the reads. The sample records about 340,000 distinct CDR3 sequences, approximately 32% being singletons. Trimming left V 4 bases short and J 5 bases short, with 13 bases between. CDR1 SGHDT and CDR2 YYEEEE come from the germline V gene. This CDR3 comprises 15 residues. The chain links TRBV5-6 to TRBJ2-6; D unresolved. The sequencing used cultured PBMCs, collected from culture after CMV antigen stimulation. The TCR sequence derives from a human donor in good health (CMV status not recorded). Some clones in this sample may be carry-over from other donors' samples. The CDR3 is CASSLGDSWANVLTF. The CDR3, as DNA: TGTGCCAGCAGCCTGGGCGATTCCTGGGCCAACGTCCTGACTTTC.